The clone carrying this T cell receptor (beta chain) has more than one count but fewer than ten. What it binds is unknown. The V gene's germline CDR1 is SGHNT and CDR2 YYREEE (reference sequence). CDR3 size: 15 residues. V was cut by 1 base and J by 8 bases, with 15 bases left in between. The data belong to a study of beta chain features in type 1 diabetes. Study background: In age, gender and cell yields, patients were similar to healthy donors. Overall study findings and caveats: Type 1 diabetes patients had VDJ junctions that carried fewer insertions and more deletions. The study found moderately but significantly shorter TCRB CDR3s in all four CD4+ subsets of Type 1 diabetes patients.

Expressed TCRB transcripts got sequenced, as all isolated RNA was reverse transcribed. Here immunoSEQ multiplex PCR was the method, and the copy in TCRdb shows in-frame clones only, minus some. The sample has about 150,000 clones; around 9% are singletons. Cells sorted by CD45RO/CCR7/CD25/CD127/CD95/CD27 comprised CD4+ naive, central memory, regulatory and stem cell-like memory cells. This receptor was identified in a woman in her 30s with type 1 diabetes. Sequenced material: central memory CD4+ T cells from blood. The chain is built from TRBV5-4 and TRBJ1-4; D possibly corresponds to TRBD1 (5 bases). The DNA of the CDR3 is TGTGCCAGCAGCTTGTCGGGGGGTTCTTTGGAAAAACTGTTTTTT. It is translated as CASSLSGGSLEKLFF.